This T cell receptor beta chain comes out of a study of T-cell reconstitution after alpha-beta-depleted transplantation in children. Molecular barcoding with unique molecular identifiers was used for the TCRbeta library. TCRdb reanalysed the PCR reads using MiXCR and keeps one entry per CDR3 protein. The repertoire has just under 550,000 distinct CDR3 sequences, approximately 20% of them found once; the top ten carry 2.5% to 3.5%. This CDR3 contains 16 residues. Trimming took 6 bases from V and 5 from J; bases not matched to a gene: 13. The V gene's germline CDR1 is DFQATT and CDR2 SNEGSKA (reference sequence).

The source is a human donor who donated a stem cell graft to a child with acute lymphoblastic leukemia. This chain uses TRBV20-1 with TRBJ2-2; 9 bases map to TRBD1. The material sequenced was PBMCs from the stem cell graft donor, taken from the stem cell graft. CDR3 DNA: TGCAGTGCGAACAGGGGGCGCTTAAGGAAAACCGGGGAGCTGTTTTTT. Its protein is CSANRGRLRKTGELFF.